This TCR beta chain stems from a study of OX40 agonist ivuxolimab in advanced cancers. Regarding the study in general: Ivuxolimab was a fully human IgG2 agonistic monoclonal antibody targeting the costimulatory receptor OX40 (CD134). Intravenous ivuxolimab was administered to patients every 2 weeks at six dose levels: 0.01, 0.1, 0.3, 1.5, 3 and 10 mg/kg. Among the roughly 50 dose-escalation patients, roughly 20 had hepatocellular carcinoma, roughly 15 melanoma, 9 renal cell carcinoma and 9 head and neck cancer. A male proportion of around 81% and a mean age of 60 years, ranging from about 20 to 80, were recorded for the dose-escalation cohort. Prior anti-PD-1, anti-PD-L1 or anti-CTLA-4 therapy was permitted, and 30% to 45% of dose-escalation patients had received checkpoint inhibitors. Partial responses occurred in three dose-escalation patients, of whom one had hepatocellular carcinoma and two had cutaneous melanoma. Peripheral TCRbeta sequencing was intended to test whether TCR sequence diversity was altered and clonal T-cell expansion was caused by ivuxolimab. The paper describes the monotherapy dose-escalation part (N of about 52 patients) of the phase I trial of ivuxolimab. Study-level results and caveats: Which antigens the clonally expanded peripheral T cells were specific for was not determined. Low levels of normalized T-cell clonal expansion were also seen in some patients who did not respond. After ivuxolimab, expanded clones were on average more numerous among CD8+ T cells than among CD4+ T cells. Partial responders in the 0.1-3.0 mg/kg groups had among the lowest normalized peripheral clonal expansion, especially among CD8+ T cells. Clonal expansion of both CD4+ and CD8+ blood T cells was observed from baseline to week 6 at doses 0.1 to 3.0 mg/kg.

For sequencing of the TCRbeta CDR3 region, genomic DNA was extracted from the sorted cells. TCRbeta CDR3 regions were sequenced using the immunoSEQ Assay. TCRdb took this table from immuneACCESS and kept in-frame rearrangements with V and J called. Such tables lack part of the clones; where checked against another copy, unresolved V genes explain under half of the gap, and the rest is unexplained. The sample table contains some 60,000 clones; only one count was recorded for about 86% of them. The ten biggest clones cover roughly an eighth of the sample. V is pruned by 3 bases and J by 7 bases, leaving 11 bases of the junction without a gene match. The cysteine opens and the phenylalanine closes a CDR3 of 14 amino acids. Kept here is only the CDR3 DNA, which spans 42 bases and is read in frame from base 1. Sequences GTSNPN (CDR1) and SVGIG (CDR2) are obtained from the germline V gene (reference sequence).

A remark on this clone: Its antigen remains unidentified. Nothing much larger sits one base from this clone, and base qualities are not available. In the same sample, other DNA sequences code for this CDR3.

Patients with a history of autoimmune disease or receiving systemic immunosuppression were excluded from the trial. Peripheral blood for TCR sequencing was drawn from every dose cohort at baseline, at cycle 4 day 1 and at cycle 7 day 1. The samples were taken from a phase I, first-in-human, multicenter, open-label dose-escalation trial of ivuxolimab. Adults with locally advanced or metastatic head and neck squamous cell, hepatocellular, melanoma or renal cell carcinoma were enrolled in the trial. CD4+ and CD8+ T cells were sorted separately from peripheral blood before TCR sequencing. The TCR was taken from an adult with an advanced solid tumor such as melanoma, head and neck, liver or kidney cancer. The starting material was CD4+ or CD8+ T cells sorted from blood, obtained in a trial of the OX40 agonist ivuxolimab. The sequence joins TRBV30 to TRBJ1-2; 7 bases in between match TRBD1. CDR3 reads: CAWRRGQGGFGYTF. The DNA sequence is TGTGCCTGGAGGAGGGGTCAGGGGGGATTTGGCTACACCTTC. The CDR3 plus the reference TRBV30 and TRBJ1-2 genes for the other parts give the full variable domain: SQTIHQWPATLVQPVGSPLSLECTVEGTSNPNLYWYRQAAGRGLQLLFYSVGIGQISSEVPQNLSASRPQDRQFILSSKKLLLSDSGFYLCAWRRGQGGFGYTFGSGTRLTVV.